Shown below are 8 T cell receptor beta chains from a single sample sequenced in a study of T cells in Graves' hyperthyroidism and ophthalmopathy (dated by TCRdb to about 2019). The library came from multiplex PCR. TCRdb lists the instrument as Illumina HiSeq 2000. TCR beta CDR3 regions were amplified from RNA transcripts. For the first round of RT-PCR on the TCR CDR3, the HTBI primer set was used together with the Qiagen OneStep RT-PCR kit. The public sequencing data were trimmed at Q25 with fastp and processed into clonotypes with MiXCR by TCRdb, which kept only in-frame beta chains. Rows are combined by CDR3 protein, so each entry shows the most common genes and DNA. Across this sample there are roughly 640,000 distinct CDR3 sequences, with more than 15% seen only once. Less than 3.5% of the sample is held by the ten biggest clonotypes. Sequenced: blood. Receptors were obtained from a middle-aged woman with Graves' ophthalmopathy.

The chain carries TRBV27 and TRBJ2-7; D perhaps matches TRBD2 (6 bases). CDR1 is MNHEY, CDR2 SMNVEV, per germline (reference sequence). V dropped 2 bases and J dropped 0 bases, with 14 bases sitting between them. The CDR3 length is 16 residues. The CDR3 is CASSLQAGTFSYEQYF. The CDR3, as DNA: TGTGCCAGCAGTTTACAGGCCGGGACTTTCTCCTACGAGCAGTACTTC.

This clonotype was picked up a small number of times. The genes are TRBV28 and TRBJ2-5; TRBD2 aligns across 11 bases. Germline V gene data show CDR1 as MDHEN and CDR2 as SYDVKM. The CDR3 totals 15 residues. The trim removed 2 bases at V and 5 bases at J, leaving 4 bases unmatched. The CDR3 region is CASSLVASGGETQYF. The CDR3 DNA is TGTGCCAGCAGTTTAGTCGCTAGCGGGGGGGAGACCCAGTACTTC.

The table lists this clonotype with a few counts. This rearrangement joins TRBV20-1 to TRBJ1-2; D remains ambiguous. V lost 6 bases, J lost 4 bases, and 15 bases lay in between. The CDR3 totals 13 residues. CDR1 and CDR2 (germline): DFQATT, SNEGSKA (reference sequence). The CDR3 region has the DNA TGCAGTGCCCAGGCGGGATCCGGCTATGGCTACACCTTC. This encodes CSAQAGSGYGYTF.

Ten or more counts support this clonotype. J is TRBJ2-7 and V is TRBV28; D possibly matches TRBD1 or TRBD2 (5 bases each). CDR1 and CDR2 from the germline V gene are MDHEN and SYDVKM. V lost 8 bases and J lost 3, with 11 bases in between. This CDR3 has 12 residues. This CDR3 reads CASRGGIYEQYF. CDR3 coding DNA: TGTGCCAGCCGGGGCGGAATCTACGAGCAGTACTTC.

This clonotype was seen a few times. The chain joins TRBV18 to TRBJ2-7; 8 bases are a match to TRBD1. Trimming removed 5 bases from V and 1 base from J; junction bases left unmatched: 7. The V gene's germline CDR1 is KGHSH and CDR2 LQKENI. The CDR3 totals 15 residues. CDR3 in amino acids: CASSGQGSPSYEQYF. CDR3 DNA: TGTGCCAGCTCAGGACAGGGTTCACCTTCCTACGAGCAGTACTTC.

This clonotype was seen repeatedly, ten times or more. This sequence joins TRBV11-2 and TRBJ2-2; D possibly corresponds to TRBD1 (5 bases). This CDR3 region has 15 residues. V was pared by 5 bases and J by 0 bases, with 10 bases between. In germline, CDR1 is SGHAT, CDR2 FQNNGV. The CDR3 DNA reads TGTGCCAGCAGCGGACAACCCTCGAACACCGGGGAGCTGTTTTTT. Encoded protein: CASSGQPSNTGELFF.

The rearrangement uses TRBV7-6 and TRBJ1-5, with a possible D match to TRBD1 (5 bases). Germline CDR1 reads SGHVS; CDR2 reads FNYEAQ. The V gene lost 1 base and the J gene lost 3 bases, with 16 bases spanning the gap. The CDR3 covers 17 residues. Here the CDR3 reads CASSLGGSQGLNQPQHF. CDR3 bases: TGTGCCAGCAGCTTAGGGGGTAGTCAGGGCCTCAATCAGCCCCAGCATTTT.

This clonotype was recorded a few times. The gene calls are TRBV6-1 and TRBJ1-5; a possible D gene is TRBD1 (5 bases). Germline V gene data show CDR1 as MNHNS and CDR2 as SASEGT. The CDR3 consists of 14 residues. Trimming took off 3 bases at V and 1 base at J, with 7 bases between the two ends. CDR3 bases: TGTGCCAGCAGTGAGGGGGGGAGCAATCAGCCCCAGCATTTT. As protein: CASSEGGSNQPQHF.